These 5 T cell receptor beta chains share one sample of origin, sequenced in a study of blood T cell repertoires in COVID-19 (TCRdb year 2020). The library was obtained by the immunoSEQ multiplex PCR assay. Held by TCRdb, this immuneACCESS table contains in-frame sequences only and omits some clones. Under half of the omission traces to an unresolved V gene where checked; the cause of the rest is unknown. The sample records approximately 260,000 clones, less than 85% of which are singletons. The ten largest clones take up approximately 4.9% of the sample. The sequenced sample was peripheral blood. Every receptor here comes from a woman older than 75 with active or convalescent COVID-19.

The chain combines TRBV10-3 with TRBJ1-2, with unresolved D. Germline CDR1 is ENHRY and CDR2 is SYGVKD. This CDR3 contains 12 residues. Trimming removed 7 bases from V and 5 bases from J, with 11 bases in between. The CDR3 DNA reads TGTGCCATCACGGAGGGATTTTATGGCTACACCTTC. Encoded protein: CAITEGFYGYTF.

The CDR3, as DNA: TGTGCCAGCAGCGTAGCTCACGGTTCTGGAAACACCATATATTTT. Translating gives CASSVAHGSGNTIYF. J is TRBJ1-3 and V is TRBV9, with D unresolved. The CDR3 contains 15 residues. Germline-derived CDR1 and CDR2 are SGDLS and YYNGEE. With 0 bases removed from V and 1 base from J, the gap between germline ends came to 8 bases.

The chain combines TRBV30 with TRBJ2-1; D gene uncertain. Trimming took 0 bases from V and 9 from J, leaving 6 bases between them. Germline-derived CDR1 and CDR2 are GTSNPN and SVGIG (reference sequence). The CDR3 is 11 amino acids. The CDR3 is CAWSVRSEQFF. In nucleotides, the CDR3 is TGTGCCTGGAGTGTACGGAGTGAGCAGTTCTTC.

The chain uses TRBV6-5 and TRBJ2-1; TRBD2 aligns across 11 bases. The V gene end was trimmed by 6 bases and the J gene end by 7 bases; junction bases not matched to a gene: 8. Germline lookup yields CDR1 MNHEY and CDR2 SVGAGI. The CDR3 consists of 15 residues. The CDR3 sequence: CASRRLAGLFNEQFF. DNA of the CDR3: TGTGCCAGCAGGAGACTAGCGGGGTTGTTTAATGAGCAGTTCTTC.

The rearrangement uses TRBV7-8 and TRBJ2-2, with D perhaps matching TRBD2 (5 bases). The CDR3 spans 16 residues. The germline V gene has CDR1 SGHVS and CDR2 FQNEAQ. V was shortened by 5 bases and J by 0 bases, with 13 bases between the two germline ends. The CDR3 is CASSTLGRANTGELFF. In DNA form, the CDR3 reads TGTGCCAGCAGCACCTTGGGGAGAGCGAACACCGGGGAGCTGTTTTTT.